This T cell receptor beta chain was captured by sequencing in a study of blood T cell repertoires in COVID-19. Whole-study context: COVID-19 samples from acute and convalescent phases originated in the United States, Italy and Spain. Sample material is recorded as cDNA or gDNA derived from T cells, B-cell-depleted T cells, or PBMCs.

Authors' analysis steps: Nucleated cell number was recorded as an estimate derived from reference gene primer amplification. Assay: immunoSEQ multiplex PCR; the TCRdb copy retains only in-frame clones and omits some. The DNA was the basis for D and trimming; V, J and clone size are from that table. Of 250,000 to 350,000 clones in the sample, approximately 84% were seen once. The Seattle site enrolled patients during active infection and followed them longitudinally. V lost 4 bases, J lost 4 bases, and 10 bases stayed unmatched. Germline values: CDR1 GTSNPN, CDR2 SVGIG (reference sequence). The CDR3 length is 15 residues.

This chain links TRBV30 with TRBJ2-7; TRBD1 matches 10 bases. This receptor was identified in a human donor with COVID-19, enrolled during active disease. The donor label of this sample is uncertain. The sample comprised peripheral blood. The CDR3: CAWTLTGTGDYEQYF. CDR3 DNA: TGTGCCTGGACCCTAACCGGGACAGGGGATTACGAGCAGTACTTC.